Sequencing of this TCR beta chain was carried out in a study of T cell responses to AZD1222 COVID-19 vaccine. Background on the study: Combined were second doses at about 4 or about 12 weeks. General study points: Spike-specific TCR breadth and depth went up after people got two AZD1222 doses. Donors skewed white British and female; clonal diversity was possibly underestimated. Regions 160-218 and 743-854 held dominance among vaccine-associated CD4 TCRs, which spanned spike.

Remarks on this clone: Antigen specificity is unknown.

The V gene's germline CDR1 is KGHDR and CDR2 SFDVKD. The CDR3 covers 15 residues. V lost 0 bases, J lost 3 bases, and 9 bases lay in between. Sequenced by immunoSEQ multiplex PCR; TCRdb stores in-frame clones only, minus some. The table has tens of thousands of clones, roughly 89% seen once; the top ten hold around 1.2%. The rearrangement joins TRBV24-1 to TRBJ2-3; D is undetermined. The source material was peripheral blood, sampled on day 0 of AZD1222 vaccination. The source is an adult in good health. This CDR3 is CATSDLVADTDTQYF. CDR3 bases: TGTGCCACCAGTGATTTGGTGGCCGATACAGATACGCAGTATTTT.